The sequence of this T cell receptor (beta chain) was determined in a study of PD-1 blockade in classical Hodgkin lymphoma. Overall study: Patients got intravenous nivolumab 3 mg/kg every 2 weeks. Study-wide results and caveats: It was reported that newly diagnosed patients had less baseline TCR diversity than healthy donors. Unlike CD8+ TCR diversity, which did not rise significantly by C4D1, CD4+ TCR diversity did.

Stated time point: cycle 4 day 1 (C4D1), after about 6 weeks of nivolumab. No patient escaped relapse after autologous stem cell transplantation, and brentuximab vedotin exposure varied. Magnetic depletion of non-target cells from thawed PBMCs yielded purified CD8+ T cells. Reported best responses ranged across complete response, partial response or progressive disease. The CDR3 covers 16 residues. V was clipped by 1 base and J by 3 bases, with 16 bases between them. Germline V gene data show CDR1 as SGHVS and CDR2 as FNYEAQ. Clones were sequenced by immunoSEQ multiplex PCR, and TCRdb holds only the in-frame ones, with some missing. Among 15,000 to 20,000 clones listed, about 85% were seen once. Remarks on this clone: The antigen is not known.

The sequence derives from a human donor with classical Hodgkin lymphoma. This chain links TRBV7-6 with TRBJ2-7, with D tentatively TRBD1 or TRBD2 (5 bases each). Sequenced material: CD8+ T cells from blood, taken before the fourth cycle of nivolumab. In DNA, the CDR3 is TGTGCCAGCAGCTTAGATGTTGGGGACCTCTACTACGAGCAGTACTTC. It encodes CASSLDVGDLYYEQYF.